The subject of this entry is one T cell receptor beta chain. This sample is drawn from a study of cytomegalovirus exposure and HLA in healthy donors. The PCR made use of 60 Vbeta and 13 Jbeta primers. Sequencing used immunoSEQ multiplex PCR; TCRdb keeps in-frame clones, though not all of them. The sample includes fewer than 100,000 clones. The CDR3 loop spans 18 amino acids. Germline CDR1 is SGHRS and CDR2 is YFSETQ. Trimming at V came to 2 bases and at J to 1 base, leaving 10 bases not matched to a gene. Input material: PBMCs. The sequence came from a woman in her sixties in good health and CMV-seronegative. This chain joins TRBV5-1 and TRBJ2-5; 11 nucleotides align to TRBD1. The CDR3 DNA sequence: TGCGCCAGCAGCTTCGGGGACAGGGGGTTTGTAGGCCAAGAGACCCAGTACTTC. It specifies CASSFGDRGFVGQETQYF.